This TCR beta chain was found in a study of T cell responses to AZD1222 COVID-19 vaccine. For the study at large: Pooling was applied to second doses at about 4 or about 12 weeks. Findings and caveats of the study: Per reports, nearly half of all spike-specific TCRs target regions that are unmutated in variants.

Germline-derived CDR1 and CDR2 are LGHNA and YNFKEQ. The CDR3 has 16 residues. V gave up 10 bases and J gave up 4 bases, with 22 bases separating them. As for this clone: Its target is not known.

Only in-frame clones appear in the TCRdb table, and some are missing; sequencing was by immunoSEQ multiplex PCR. There are 99,000 or so clones in the sample; 88% occur only once, and over 7.5% lies in the top ten. The J gene is TRBJ2-2, the V gene TRBV4-2; tentative D call: TRBD1 (7 bases). The input for sequencing was peripheral blood, taken on day 0 of AZD1222 vaccination. The source is an adult in good health. CDR3 residues: CATYPQGEDTTGELFF. The CDR3 bases are TGTGCCACATACCCCCAGGGGGAGGATACCACCGGGGAGCTGTTTTTT.